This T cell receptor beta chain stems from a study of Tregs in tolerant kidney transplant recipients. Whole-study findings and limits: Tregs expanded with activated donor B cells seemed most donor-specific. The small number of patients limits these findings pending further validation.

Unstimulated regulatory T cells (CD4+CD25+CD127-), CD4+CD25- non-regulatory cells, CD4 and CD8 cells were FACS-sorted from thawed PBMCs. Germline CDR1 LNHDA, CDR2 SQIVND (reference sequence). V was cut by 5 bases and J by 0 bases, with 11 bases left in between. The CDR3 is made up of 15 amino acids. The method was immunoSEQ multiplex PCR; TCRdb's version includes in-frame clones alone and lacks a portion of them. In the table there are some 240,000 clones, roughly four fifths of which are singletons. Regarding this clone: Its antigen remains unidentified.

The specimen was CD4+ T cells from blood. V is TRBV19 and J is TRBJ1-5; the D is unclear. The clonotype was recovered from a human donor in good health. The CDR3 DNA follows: TGTGCCAGTAGTTCTGGCGGTTATAGCAATCAGCCCCAGCATTTT. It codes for CASSSGGYSNQPQHF.